This TCR beta chain comes out of a study of beta chain features in type 1 diabetes (dated by TCRdb to about 2018). Turning to the overall study: Patients and healthy donors did not differ in mean age, gender distribution, total cell number or subset yield. Regulatory and stem cell-like memory subsets were obtained from only 8 patients and roughly eight healthy donors, while naive and central memory subsets were obtained from all 28 donors. In the study, recently diagnosed type 1 diabetes patients and matched healthy donors were compared on the TCRB repertoires of their sorted circulating CD4+ T cell subsets. Across all samples, fewer than 110,000,000 sorted cells were examined, and cell number per subset correlated strongly with RNA yield. Here is what the overall study found, with its caveats: Shorter templates might be favored by PCR, yet because patient and control samples were amplified and corrected together, any such skew would affect both groups equally. HLA sub-analyses involved small numbers of individuals, so any influence of HLA type on TCRB rearrangement remained unresolved. In all four CD4+ subsets, TCRB CDR3 length was moderately but significantly shorter in type 1 diabetes patients. Because cDNA was sequenced instead of genomic DNA, highly expressing activated cells could be over-represented, though the groups showed no difference in activation or CD3 levels. Fewer insertions and more nucleotide deletions at VDJ recombination sites were observed in patients with type 1 diabetes, implying thymic rearrangement abnormalities. Naive, central memory and regulatory TCRB repertoires appeared more similar among patients than among healthy donors.

Each donor gave one peripheral blood draw, approximately 120 mL on average, collected into heparinised tubes. Using a panel that included CD45RO, CCR7, CD25, CD127, CD95 and CD27, naive, central memory, regulatory and stem cell-like memory CD4+ T cells were sorted on a BD FACSAria II. A purity above 95% was achieved for all sorted populations. PBMCs were isolated immediately by Lymphoprep density gradient centrifugation and stained directly without culture. To minimize batch effects, samples were stained and sorted in pairs, one healthy donor with one patient per experiment. The CDR3 covers 13 residues, taking in both the cysteine and the phenylalanine. Of all the DNA, just the CDR3 is kept, 39 bases in frame from base 1. From a lookup of the germline V gene, CDR1 and CDR2 are SNHLY and FYNNEI. The trim is 2 bases for V and 4 bases for J, with a gap of 9 bases between the germline ends. The entire isolated RNA was reverse transcribed using the High Capacity cDNA Reverse Transcription Kit, and thus expressed TCRB transcripts were sequenced. Deep immunoSEQ sequencing was performed on naive, central memory and regulatory T cell samples, with an average of around 3.4 million total reads per sample. Sorted cells were lysed in RLT buffer, and RNA was extracted using DNase-treated RNeasy Micro or Mini kits according to cell number. Each cell subset was processed on its own to prevent cross-contamination, while patient and healthy donor samples were processed together. The immunoSEQ multiplex PCR was used to amplify TCRB sequences from cDNA, yielding 87-bp fragments that span the CDR3 region. Amplicons were sequenced on the Illumina HiSeq platform. The study's own analysis went as follows. PCR bias was corrected computationally using synthetic template baselines, and reads within Hamming distance 2 were collapsed, with unmergeable singletons discarded. Reads were aligned to IMGT to assign V, D and J genes, CDR3 length, and insertions or deletions at six rearrangement sites. Within each subset, clonotype counts were normalized to sorted cell number, and only after that were true diversity and Gini coefficients computed with the tcR R package. The overlap coefficient, calculated on TCRB nucleotide sequences, was used to quantify repertoire sharing. In TCRdb, the immuneACCESS table is reduced to in-frame sequences with V and J assigned. These tables do not hold every clone; where another copy was compared, an unresolved V gene accounts for under half, and the others remain unexplained. For V, J and clone size, that table is used; D and trimming come from the DNA. This sample has more than 150,000 clones in its table, and 11% of those were observed once. The ten largest clones represent roughly 1.9% of the sample.

Concerning this clone itself: Its antigen remains unidentified. Qualities for individual bases were not recorded, and no much larger clone is one base off.

The chain joins TRBV2 to TRBJ2-7; matching of 6 bases hints at TRBD1 as the D gene. The origin of this receptor is a man between 18 and 29 years old in good health. The sequenced material came from central memory CD4+ T cells from blood. The encoded CDR3 is CASSEQGRYEQYF. The DNA sequence is given as TGTGCCAGCAGTGAACAGGGGCGGTACGAGCAGTACTTC.